The 30 T cell receptor beta chains below were found in one sample sequenced in a study of blood T cell repertoires in COVID-19. Clones were sequenced by immunoSEQ multiplex PCR, and TCRdb holds only the in-frame ones, with some missing. The sample carries around 93,000 clones, around 87% recorded once. The material sequenced was peripheral blood. The receptors stem from a human donor in a cohort sampled during active COVID-19.

Here the CDR3 reads CASSIMGAPHISEAFF. DNA for the CDR3: TGTGCCAGTAGTATAATGGGGGCTCCCCACATTAGCGAAGCTTTCTTT. The chain joins TRBV19 to TRBJ1-1; maybe TRBD1 (6 bases). The germline V and J ends were trimmed by 2 bases and 8 bases, with 21 bases remaining between them. Germline-derived CDR1 and CDR2 are LNHDA and SQIVND (reference sequence). The CDR3 totals 16 residues. The whole variable domain, filled in from reference TRBV19 and TRBJ1-1, reads DGGITQSPKYLFRKEGQNVTLSCEQNLNHDAMYWYRQDPGQGLRLIYYSQIVNDFQKGDIAEGYSVSREKKESFPLTVTSAQKNPTAFYLCASSIMGAPHISEAFFGQGTRLTVV.

V gene TRBV7-2 combines with J gene TRBJ2-3, with 7 positions matching TRBD1. The germline V gene encodes CDR1 SGHTA and CDR2 FQGNSA. The ends lost 3 bases at V and 5 bases at J; junction bases unmatched: 8. This CDR3 has 15 amino acids. The CDR3: CASSFYRGRQDTQYF. DNA for the CDR3: TGTGCCAGCAGCTTTTATAGGGGGCGTCAAGATACGCAGTATTTT.

This clone was seen just once. The chain couples TRBV2 to TRBJ2-3; D is possibly TRBD2 (5 bases). This CDR3 has 13 amino acids. The V gene's germline CDR1 is SNHLY and CDR2 FYNNEI. V shed 11 bases and J shed 3 bases, with 15 bases lying between them. CDR3 sequence: CARRGWVTDTQYF. CDR3 coding DNA: TGTGCCCGCCGAGGGTGGGTTACAGATACGCAGTATTTT.

The chain couples TRBV6-5 to TRBJ1-4; 9 bases align to TRBD1. CDR1 MNHEY and CDR2 SVGAGI come from the germline V gene. With 6 bases clipped from V and 8 bases from J, the junction kept 1 base outside the gene matches. The CDR3 has 12 amino acids. CDR3 nucleotides: TGTGCCAGCAGAACAGGGGGCGAAAAACTGTTTTTT. Protein product: CASRTGGEKLFF.

This clone is a singleton in its sample. V is TRBV4-1 and J is TRBJ2-1, with TRBD1 matching over 12 bases. V lost 5 bases and J lost 6; bases outside the gene matches: 5. The V gene's germline CDR1 is MGHRA and CDR2 YSYEKL. The CDR3 sequence is 15 residues long. CDR3 protein: CASSSRDRGLNEQFF. The CDR3, as DNA: TGCGCCAGCAGCAGCCGGGACAGGGGGCTCAATGAGCAGTTCTTC.

The V call is TRBV24-1, the J call TRBJ2-1; 10 positions agree with TRBD1. The germline CDR1 and CDR2 sequences are KGHDR and SFDVKD. The junction had 8 bases not matched to a gene; V was cut back by 4 bases and J by 3 bases. The CDR3 consists of 17 residues. CDR3 sequence (DNA): TGTGCCACCAGTGAACGATACCGGGACAGGGGCTACAATGAGCAGTTCTTC. Translating gives CATSERYRDRGYNEQFF.

The V and J genes are TRBV7-2 and TRBJ1-2, with no clear D. The CDR3 runs to 13 residues. V lost 6 bases and J 6 bases, leaving 14 bases between the germline ends. Per germline, CDR1 SGHTA and CDR2 FQGNSA. The CDR3 sequence: CASSPRVSHGYTF. DNA of the CDR3: TGTGCCAGCAGTCCCCGGGTGTCCCATGGCTACACCTTC.

Remarks on this clone: A junction end diverges from the germline sequence, so it may reflect a read error. The chain has TRBV28 and TRBJ2-2; 10 bases are shared with TRBD2. The CDR3 is made up of 18 amino acids. Germline V gene lookup returns CDR1 MDHEN and CDR2 SYDVKM. CDR3 protein: CASSLRTSGTQEHRGAVF. The CDR3 nucleotides are TGTGCCAGCAGTTTGAGAACTAGCGGGACCCAAGAACACCGGGGAGCTGTTTTT.

The count of this clone is one. The chain is built from TRBV30 and TRBJ1-2, with 9 bases that match TRBD1. With 4 bases clipped from V and 5 bases from J, the junction kept 5 bases outside the gene matches. This CDR3 has 13 amino acids. From germline, CDR1 is GTSNPN and CDR2 SVGIG (reference sequence). This CDR3 reads CAWNPGTGYGYTF. As DNA, the CDR3 is TGTGCCTGGAATCCCGGGACAGGGTATGGCTACACCTTC.

V gene TRBV7-2 combines with J gene TRBJ2-7; 12 bases fit TRBD2. The V gene end was trimmed by 4 bases and the J gene end by 7 bases; junction bases not matched to a gene: 11. There are 16 residues in the CDR3. In germline, CDR1 is SGHTA, CDR2 FQGNSA. Here the CDR3 DNA reads TGTGCCAGCAGCTCACTAGCGGGAGGTTCAGGAGGGGAGCAGTACTTC. As protein: CASSSLAGGSGGEQYF.

The table lists this clone with a count of one. V gene TRBV7-9 combines with J gene TRBJ2-5, with a tentative D call TRBD1 (5 bases). The V end was cut by 5 bases, the J end by 2 bases, with 18 bases between. The CDR3 consists of 16 residues. The germline CDR1 and CDR2 sequences are SEHNR and FQNEAQ (reference sequence). The CDR3 bases are TGTGCCAGCAGCGCCCGGGCAGGGCTGTCTCAAGAGACCCAGTACTTC. Amino acids: CASSARAGLSQETQYF. Supplemented by reference TRBV7-9 and TRBJ2-5, the full variable domain reads DTGVSQNPRHKITKRGQNVTFRCDPISEHNRLYWYRQTLGQGPEFLTYFQNEAQLEKSRLLSDRFSAERPKGSFSTLEIQRTEQGDSAMYLCASSARAGLSQETQYFGPGTRLLVL.

The chain couples TRBV10-2 to TRBJ2-1; TRBD2 is a possible D gene (7 bases). The CDR3 totals 16 residues. V lost 7 bases to trimming and J lost 1 base, with 17 bases between them. Germline assignment: CDR1 WSHSY and CDR2 SAAADI. The CDR3 sequence is CASMGGGAYSYNEQFF. Written as DNA, the CDR3 is TGCGCCAGCATGGGTGGGGGGGCTTATTCCTACAATGAGCAGTTCTTC.

The chain links TRBV5-1 to TRBJ2-1, with TRBD2 matching 10 bases. J lost 0 bases, V lost 2 bases, and 11 bases had no gene match. Germline V gene lookup returns CDR1 SGHRS and CDR2 YFSETQ. The CDR3 is 19 amino acids. The CDR3 sequence: CASSFPGTSARSSYNEQFF. Here the CDR3 DNA reads TGCGCCAGCAGCTTCCCCGGGACTAGCGCCCGAAGCTCCTACAATGAGCAGTTCTTC.

For this clone: The same CDR3 can be traced to other DNA sequences in this sample. The chain combines TRBV5-4 with TRBJ1-1; 7 bases match TRBD1. CDR3 length: 13 residues. Germline V gene sequence: CDR1 SGHNT, CDR2 YYREEE (reference sequence). Germline trimming cut 5 bases from V and 4 bases from J; bases unmatched to any gene: 5. This chain's CDR3 is CASSRDRATEAFF. The CDR3 coding sequence is TGTGCCAGCAGTCGAGACAGGGCCACTGAAGCTTTCTTT.

V is TRBV6-1 and J is TRBJ2-3; D may be TRBD1 (6 bases). Trimming took off 1 base at V and 5 bases at J, with 13 bases between the two ends. The CDR3 covers 15 residues. Looked up from germline, CDR1 is MNHNS and CDR2 is SASEGT. Here the CDR3 reads CASSEGQGLGDTQYF. The CDR3 DNA is TGTGCCAGCAGTGAAGGCCAGGGGCTTGGAGATACGCAGTATTTT.

This rearrangement joins TRBV19 to TRBJ2-1; TRBD2 agrees at 7 bases. Germline CDR1 LNHDA, CDR2 SQIVND (reference sequence). This CDR3 has 15 residues. The V gene end was trimmed by 6 bases and the J gene end by 6 bases; junction bases not matched to a gene: 11. The CDR3, as DNA: TGTGCCAGTAGCCCCCGGGACTATAACGGCAATGAGCAGTTCTTC. It specifies CASSPRDYNGNEQFF.

This clone has just a few counts. The genes are TRBV2 and TRBJ1-5; 9 positions agree with TRBD1. J was trimmed by 2 bases and V by 5 bases; bases with no gene match: 10. CDR3 size: 17 residues. The germline gives CDR1 SNHLY, CDR2 FYNNEI. The CDR3 spells CASSHGQGREGNQPQHF. The CDR3 DNA is TGTGCCAGCAGTCACGGACAGGGGCGGGAAGGCAATCAGCCCCAGCATTTT.

V is TRBV9 and J is TRBJ1-1; D is uncertain. Germline V gives CDR1 SGDLS, CDR2 YYNGEE. Trimming stripped 0 bases from V and 3 bases from J, with 9 bases between. The CDR3 sequence is 14 residues long. CDR3 sequence reads: CASSVGPADTEAFF. The DNA of the CDR3 is TGTGCCAGCAGCGTAGGACCAGCGGACACTGAAGCTTTCTTT.

Here the CDR3 DNA reads TGTGCCAGCAGCTTAGTGGGAGGCAATGAGCAGTTCTTC. Amino acid sequence: CASSLVGGNEQFF. The chain is built from TRBV11-3 and TRBJ2-1; weak D call: TRBD2 (6 bases). Germline values: CDR1 SGHNT, CDR2 YENEEA. V gave up 1 base and J gave up 6 bases, with 7 bases separating them. This CDR3 spans 13 amino acids.

V usage is TRBV18 and J usage is TRBJ1-1; 11 bases align to TRBD1. Germline V lookup: CDR1 KGHSH, CDR2 LQKENI. V gave up 3 bases and J gave up 5 bases; unmatched junction bases: 8. This CDR3 has 16 amino acids. The CDR3 reads CASSPTGQGAGTEAFF. CDR3 nucleotide sequence: TGTGCCAGCTCACCCACCGGACAGGGGGCGGGGACTGAAGCTTTCTTT.

The rearrangement uses TRBV7-2 and TRBJ1-6; no clear D gene. The ends were cut back, 5 bases at V and 7 bases at J, with 6 bases in the middle. Germline V CDR1 and CDR2: SGHTA, FQGNSA. This CDR3 spans 12 amino acids. CDR3 DNA sequence: TGTGCCAGCAGCCCGCGGAATTCACCCCTCCACTTT. Translation gives CASSPRNSPLHF.

This chain connects TRBV2 to TRBJ1-6; D is unresolved. This CDR3 contains 16 residues. Per the germline V gene, CDR1 is SNHLY and CDR2 is FYNNEI. V was clipped by 2 bases and J by 4 bases, with 12 bases between them. CDR3 residues: CASSESRSPYNSPLHF. In nucleotides, the CDR3 is TGTGCCAGCAGTGAATCCAGGTCTCCTTATAATTCACCCCTCCACTTT.

The rearrangement uses TRBV14 and TRBJ2-3, with 9 positions matching TRBD2. CDR1 SGHDN and CDR2 FVKESK come from the germline V gene. Trimming cost V 4 bases and J 6 bases; bases outside gene matches: 11. The CDR3 covers 16 residues. In DNA, the CDR3 is TGTGCCAGCAGCCCGTTTAGCGGGAGAGGCGCGGATACGCAGTATTTT. Amino acids: CASSPFSGRGADTQYF.

The table lists this clone with a few counts. The V and J genes are TRBV28 and TRBJ1-3; maybe TRBD1 (5 bases). V lost 3 bases to trimming and J lost 3 bases, with 9 bases between them. Germline values: CDR1 MDHEN, CDR2 SYDVKM. This CDR3 is built from 14 residues. CDR3 sequence reads: CASSFLGHGNTIYF. Here the CDR3 DNA reads TGTGCCAGCAGTTTTTTGGGGCATGGAAACACCATATATTTT. The full variable domain, with the rest looked up from reference TRBV28 and TRBJ1-3, is DVKVTQSSRYLVKRTGEKVFLECVQDMDHENMFWYRQDPGLGLRLIYFSYDVKMKEKGDIPEGYSVSREKKERFSLILESASTNQTSMYLCASSFLGHGNTIYFGEGSWLTVV.

The rearrangement joins TRBV4-3 to TRBJ2-5; D perhaps matches TRBD2 (6 bases). Trimming removed 1 base from V and 0 bases from J, with 15 bases in between. CDR1 is LGHNA and CDR2 is YSLEER in the germline V gene. This CDR3 contains 17 residues. CDR3 in DNA: TGCGCCAGCAGCCAAGTCACTACTCGGGGGTACCAAGAGACCCAGTACTTC. It is translated as CASSQVTTRGYQETQYF.

This clone showed up just a few times. V is TRBV30 and J is TRBJ2-2, with 7 bases identical to TRBD1. Germline V gene sequence: CDR1 GTSNPN, CDR2 SVGIG (reference sequence). The V segment lost 3 bases and the J segment 4 bases; nucleotides outside the gene matches: 5. The CDR3 extends over 14 amino acids. CDR3 bases: TGTGCCTGGAGGCGACAGGGAACCACCGGGGAGCTGTTTTTT. Translating it yields CAWRRQGTTGELFF.

The J gene is TRBJ2-1, the V gene TRBV6-2 or TRBV6-3; 8 bases fit TRBD2. CDR3 length equals 16 residues. J lost 7 bases, V lost 0 bases, and 8 bases had no gene match. From germline, CDR1 is MNHEY and CDR2 SVGEGT. The CDR3 DNA reads TGTGCCAGCAGTTACTCGATACGGGAGGGAGGGAATGAGCAGTTCTTC. It is translated as CASSYSIREGGNEQFF.

The count of this clone is one. This chain joins TRBV4-1 and TRBJ1-2; D is ambiguous. Trimming took 0 bases from V and 2 from J, leaving 10 bases between them. This CDR3 region has 15 residues. From germline, CDR1 is MGHRA and CDR2 YSYEKL. The CDR3 is CASSQDIPGNYGYTF. Here the CDR3 DNA reads TGCGCCAGCAGCCAAGATATTCCGGGAAACTATGGCTACACCTTC.

The chain carries TRBV19 and TRBJ1-1, with 11 bases that match TRBD1. This CDR3 is 13 amino acids long. Germline V lookup: CDR1 LNHDA, CDR2 SQIVND (reference sequence). Trimming took 9 bases from V and 6 from J; bases not matched to a gene: 6. This CDR3 reads CASRGQGASEAFF. CDR3 coding DNA: TGTGCCAGCAGAGGACAGGGGGCCTCTGAAGCTTTCTTT.

The V and J genes are TRBV7-9 and TRBJ1-4; 8 bases are shared with TRBD1. The germline V gene has CDR1 SEHNR and CDR2 FQNEAQ (reference sequence). J lost 5 bases, V lost 5 bases, and 10 bases had no gene match. The length of the CDR3 is 16 residues. For the CDR3, the DNA is TGTGCCAGCAGCGACCTAGGGGACAGGAGGAATGAAAAACTGTTTTTT. This encodes CASSDLGDRRNEKLFF. Looking up the rest from reference TRBV7-9 and TRBJ1-4 gives the full variable domain: DTGVSQNPRHKITKRGQNVTFRCDPISEHNRLYWYRQTLGQGPEFLTYFQNEAQLEKSRLLSDRFSAERPKGSFSTLEIQRTEQGDSAMYLCASSDLGDRRNEKLFFGSGTQLSVL.